The sample holds many counts of the clone carrying this T cell receptor beta chain. Its cognate antigen is unknown. This entry comes from a study of CD8+CD57+ T cells in acquired aplastic anemia. Only patients with CD8+CD57+ cell expansion on flow cytometry were chosen for sequencing. Study outcomes and limitations: Statistical testing detected no significant gap in CD8+ Simpson's diversity between patients and controls.

Deletions cut 3 bases from V and 1 base from J, with 9 bases between. Looked up from germline, CDR1 is SNHLY and CDR2 is FYNNEI. The CDR3 totals 14 residues. Researchers used genomic DNA as the template to profile TCR beta VDJ and CDR3. TCRdb reanalysed the reads using MiXCR and keeps one entry per CDR3 protein. The table includes 400,000 to 600,000 distinct CDR3 sequences, approximately 33% detected once. This sequence originates from a human donor with aplastic anemia. V and J are TRBV2 and TRBJ1-1; no clear D gene. The sample taken for sequencing was sorted CD4+, CD8+, or CD8+CD57+ T cells (not recorded which) from PBMCs. The CDR3 here is CASSEFEENTEAFF. The CDR3 nucleotides read TGTGCCAGCAGTGAGTTCGAGGAGAACACTGAAGCTTTCTTT.